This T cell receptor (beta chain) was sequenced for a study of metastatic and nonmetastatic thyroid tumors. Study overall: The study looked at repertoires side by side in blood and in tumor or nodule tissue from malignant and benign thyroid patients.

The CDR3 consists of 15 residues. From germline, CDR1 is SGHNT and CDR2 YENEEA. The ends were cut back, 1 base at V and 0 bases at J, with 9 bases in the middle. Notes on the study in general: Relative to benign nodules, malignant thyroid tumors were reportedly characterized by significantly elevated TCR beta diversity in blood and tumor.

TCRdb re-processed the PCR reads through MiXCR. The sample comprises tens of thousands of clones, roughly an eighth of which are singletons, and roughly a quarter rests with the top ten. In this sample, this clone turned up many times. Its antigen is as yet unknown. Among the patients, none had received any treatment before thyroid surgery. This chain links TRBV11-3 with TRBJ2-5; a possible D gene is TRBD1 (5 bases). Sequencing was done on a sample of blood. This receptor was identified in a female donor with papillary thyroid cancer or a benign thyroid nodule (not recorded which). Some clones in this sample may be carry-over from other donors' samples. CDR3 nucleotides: TGTGCCAGCAGCTTAGGTGCAGGGAACCAAGAGACCCAGTACTTC. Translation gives CASSLGAGNQETQYF. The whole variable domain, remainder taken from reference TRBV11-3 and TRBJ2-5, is EAGVVQSPRYKIIEKKQPVAFWCNPISGHNTLYWYLQNLGQGPELLIRYENEEAVDDSQLPKDRFSAERLKGVDSTLKIQPAELGDSAVYLCASSLGAGNQETQYFGPGTRLLVL.